This passage covers 25 T cell receptor beta chains from one sample sequenced in a study of blood T cells in healthy people across ages. Primed by a sample-barcoded 5' primer and a J-beta primer mix, a second PCR proceeded for roughly 6 to 12 cycles. From the 5' RACE reads, TCRdb called clonotypes with MiXCR, one entry per CDR3 protein. This table has 700,000 to 950,000 distinct CDR3 sequences, more than 40% appearing once. The sequenced sample was blood. The receptors originated from a woman aged 55-69 years in good health.

The chain has TRBV2 and TRBJ2-5, with a tentative D call TRBD2 (6 bases). The V gene's germline CDR1 is SNHLY and CDR2 FYNNEI. Trimming shortened V by 4 bases and J by 2 bases, and 11 bases separated the two germline ends. The CDR3 runs 14 residues. The CDR3 protein is CASSGNSGQETQYF. The CDR3 DNA reads as TGTGCCAGCAGTGGGAATAGCGGACAAGAGACCCAGTACTTC.

With regard to this clonotype: Being one base from a much bigger clone, this may be a read error. The gene calls are TRBV29-1 and TRBJ2-1, with D perhaps assigned TRBD1 or TRBD2 (5 bases each). The CDR3 length is 14 residues. V gave up 2 bases and J gave up 10 bases, with 18 bases separating them. The germline gives CDR1 SQVTM, CDR2 ANQGSEA. The DNA for the CDR3 is TGCAGCGTTGAACTTGCAGGGACCAACTACGAGCAGTTCTTC. Its protein is CSVELAGTNYEQFF.

In its sample, this clonotype was seen a few times. This chain joins TRBV27 and TRBJ1-1; D is undetermined. Between the trimmed V and J ends, which lost 8 bases and 9 bases, there was a span of 7 bases. Germline CDR1 is MNHEY and CDR2 is SMNVEV (reference sequence). CDR3 length: 9 residues. The CDR3 region has the DNA TGTGCCAGCTGCCCCAAAGCTTTCTTT. Its protein product is CASCPKAFF.

This clonotype is a singleton in its sample. The chain couples TRBV6-5 to TRBJ2-1; 10 nucleotides align to TRBD2. This CDR3 is 14 amino acids long. V was pared by 8 bases and J by 9 bases, with 10 bases of the junction left unmatched. Germline loops: CDR1 MNHEY, CDR2 SVGAGI. This chain's CDR3 is CASHTSGTHSEQFF. Written as DNA, the CDR3 is TGTGCCAGCCACACTAGCGGGACGCACAGTGAGCAGTTCTTC.

This clonotype was observed a few times. The chain recombines TRBV7-2 with TRBJ2-5, with D perhaps TRBD1 (6 bases). This CDR3 is built from 16 residues. Trimming removed 1 base at V and 2 bases at J, with 14 bases between. The germline CDR1 and CDR2 sequences are SGHTA and FQGNSA. The CDR3 protein is CASSLGVFGQQETQYF. CDR3 DNA sequence: TGTGCCAGCAGCTTAGGCGTCTTCGGACAGCAAGAGACCCAGTACTTC.

This clonotype showed up just a few times. This chain uses TRBV21-1 with TRBJ1-6; TRBD1 is the table's D call, not checked against the DNA. TRBV21-1 is a pseudogene. There are 12 residues in the CDR3. For the CDR3, the DNA is TGTGCCACCCACCCTCACAGGGAACCCCTCCACTTT. This codes for CATHPHREPLHF.

This clonotype appeared many times. This chain uses TRBV5-1 with TRBJ2-5; D is unresolved. The CDR3 spans 12 residues. Germline assignment: CDR1 SGHRS and CDR2 YFSETQ. Trimming took 5 bases from V and 5 from J, leaving 10 bases between them. As DNA, the CDR3 is TGCGCCAGCAGTTTCCCCACCGAGACCCAGTACTTC. Protein: CASSFPTETQYF.

The J gene is TRBJ2-7, the V gene TRBV20-1, with 9 bases identical to TRBD2. Per the germline V gene, CDR1 is DFQATT and CDR2 is SNEGSKA (reference sequence). The CDR3 runs to 14 residues. V lost 5 bases and J lost 3; bases outside the gene matches: 8. CDR3 in DNA: TGCAGTGCTGGCCCTCTAGCGGGACTCTACGAGCAGTACTTC. This sequence encodes CSAGPLAGLYEQYF.

This clonotype turned up a few times. This chain joins TRBV7-8 and TRBJ2-4, with TRBD1 matching 9 bases. Unmatched junction bases numbered 7, after V lost 1 base and J lost 0 bases. Germline CDR1 reads SGHVS; CDR2 reads FQNEAQ. This CDR3 spans 18 amino acids. CDR3: CASSLGTGAHLAKNIQYF. In nucleotides, the CDR3 is TGTGCCAGCAGCTTAGGGACAGGGGCCCACTTAGCCAAAAACATTCAGTACTTC. Using reference TRBV7-8 and TRBJ2-4 for the parts outside the CDR3, the full variable domain is GAGVSQSPRYKVAKRGQDVALRCDPISGHVSLFWYQQALGQGPEFLTYFQNEAQLDKSGLPSDRFFAERPEGSVSTLKIQRTQQEDSAVYLCASSLGTGAHLAKNIQYFGAGTRLSVL.

On this clonotype: The junction does not match germline at one end; this may be a read error. CDR3 DNA sequence: TGCAGTGCTAGAGATAGACAGGGGGCGCGGTATGGCTGCACCTTC. It yields the protein CSARDRQGARYGCTF. The rearrangement joins TRBV20-1 to TRBJ1-2; 10 bases fit TRBD1. CDR1 and CDR2 from the germline V gene are DFQATT and SNEGSKA (reference sequence). CDR3 length: 15 residues.

V and J are TRBV12-3 or TRBV12-4 and TRBJ2-5; 9 nucleotides match TRBD2. V lost 8 bases, J lost 11 bases, and 12 bases stayed unmatched. The CDR3 sequence is 13 residues long. CDR3 nucleotides: TGTGCCAGCGCTACTAGCGGGCACAATGAGCAGTACTTC. Protein: CASATSGHNEQYF.

This clonotype was picked up a small number of times. Here the CDR3 DNA reads TGTGCCAGCAGCCAAGACCAGGGTTTCTCTGAAGCTTTCTTT. Translating gives CASSQDQGFSEAFF. This chain uses TRBV4-2 with TRBJ1-1; D might be TRBD1 (5 bases). Germline CDR1 reads LGHNA; CDR2 reads YNFKEQ. Trimming pared 0 bases from V and 6 bases from J, leaving 11 bases between. The CDR3 is 14 residues long.

The sample holds many counts of this clonotype. This chain uses TRBV7-8 with TRBJ1-2; a possible D gene is TRBD1 (6 bases). The CDR3 has 14 residues. Germline-derived CDR1 and CDR2 are SGHVS and FQNEAQ. Trimming shortened V by 0 bases and J by 4 bases, and 9 bases separated the two germline ends. CDR3 DNA: TGTGCCAGCAGCTTAGCAGGGGGGAGCTATGGCTACACCTTC. It encodes CASSLAGGSYGYTF. Looking up the rest from reference TRBV7-8 and TRBJ1-2 gives the full variable domain: GAGVSQSPRYKVAKRGQDVALRCDPISGHVSLFWYQQALGQGPEFLTYFQNEAQLDKSGLPSDRFFAERPEGSVSTLKIQRTQQEDSAVYLCASSLAGGSYGYTFGSGTRLTVV.

This clonotype was found a few times. V is TRBV19 and J is TRBJ2-7, with D unclear. The germline V gene encodes CDR1 LNHDA and CDR2 SQIVND (reference sequence). The CDR3 length is 13 residues. V was clipped by 3 bases and J by 2 bases, with 8 bases between them. The CDR3 protein is CASSMAGAYEQYF. Here the CDR3 DNA reads TGTGCCAGTAGTATGGCCGGAGCCTACGAGCAGTACTTC.

This chain connects TRBV5-1 to TRBJ2-1, with 13 bases matching TRBD2. Germline-derived CDR1 and CDR2 are SGHRS and YFSETQ. The V gene end was trimmed by 4 bases and the J gene end by 6 bases; junction bases not matched to a gene: 4. The CDR3 is 15 residues long. The CDR3 nucleotides read TGCGCCAGCAGCATAGGGACTAGCGGGGTCAATGAGCAGTTCTTC. Amino acids: CASSIGTSGVNEQFF.

The V gene is TRBV11-3, the J gene TRBJ2-1; D is perhaps TRBD1 or TRBD2 (5 bases each). The CDR3 has 13 residues. Deletions cut 5 bases from V and 7 bases from J, with 12 bases between. CDR1 and CDR2 from the germline V gene are SGHNT and YENEEA. The DNA of the CDR3 is TGTGCCAGCAGCCTACCCGGGACGAATGAGCAGTTCTTC. Its protein product is CASSLPGTNEQFF. Using reference TRBV11-3 and TRBJ2-1 for the parts outside the CDR3, the full variable domain is EAGVVQSPRYKIIEKKQPVAFWCNPISGHNTLYWYLQNLGQGPELLIRYENEEAVDDSQLPKDRFSAERLKGVDSTLKIQPAELGDSAVYLCASSLPGTNEQFFGPGTRLTVL.

The genes are TRBV30 and TRBJ2-1, with 10 bases fitting TRBD1. The CDR3 spans 15 residues. CDR1 GTSNPN and CDR2 SVGIG come from the germline V gene (reference sequence). V lost 3 bases and J lost 6; bases outside the gene matches: 8. The CDR3 DNA follows: TGTGCCTGGAGGATGACAGGGGGCATCTTCAATGAGCAGTTCTTC. Translated, it gives CAWRMTGGIFNEQFF.

This clonotype has only a few counts. The CDR3 reads CASSLTGELGEQYF. The CDR3 DNA sequence: TGCGCCAGCAGCTTGACAGGGGAGCTCGGCGAGCAGTACTTC. The chain employs TRBV5-1 and TRBJ2-7; the match to TRBD1 covers 7 bases. V dropped 1 base and J dropped 6; count of bases not matched to a gene: 7. Germline loops: CDR1 SGHRS, CDR2 YFSETQ. The CDR3 is 14 residues long.

This clonotype was picked up a small number of times. This chain joins TRBV10-3 and TRBJ2-6; 8 bases map to TRBD1. CDR1 is ENHRY, CDR2 SYGVKD, per germline. There are 14 residues in the CDR3. V was clipped by 6 bases and J by 2 bases; unmatched bases: 0. CDR3 coding DNA: TGTGCCATCAGGGACAGGGCTGGGGCCAACGTCCTGACTTTC. This sequence encodes CAIRDRAGANVLTF.

This clonotype was counted only a few times. The chain joins TRBV4-3 to TRBJ2-5; D gene uncertain. The CDR3 totals 14 residues. Trimming left V 1 base short and J 4 bases short, with 10 bases between. CDR1 and CDR2 (germline): LGHNA, YSLEER. CDR3 loop: CASSQGGRRETQYF. DNA of the CDR3: TGCGCCAGCAGCCAAGGTGGGCGACGAGAGACCCAGTACTTC.

The chain employs TRBV12-3 or TRBV12-4 and TRBJ1-6, with unresolved D. V dropped 3 bases and J dropped 7 bases, with 13 bases sitting between them. The CDR3 covers 15 residues. CDR3 residues: CASSFERASNSPLHF. Written as DNA, the CDR3 is TGTGCCAGCAGTTTTGAGCGGGCCTCAAATTCACCCCTCCACTTT.

The chain links TRBV20-1 to TRBJ2-5, with D hard to call. Germline V gene data show CDR1 as DFQATT and CDR2 as SNEGSKA (reference sequence). The V and J ends lost 3 bases and 4 bases respectively, with 15 bases between them. This CDR3 region has 14 residues. Here the CDR3 reads CSARSSTAPETQYF. In nucleotides, the CDR3 is TGCAGTGCTAGGAGCTCGACTGCCCCAGAGACCCAGTACTTC.

CDR3 nucleotides: TGTGCCAGCAGCCGAATAAATACAGGGAACACTGAAGCTTTCTTT. It specifies CASSRINTGNTEAFF. This sequence joins TRBV7-3 and TRBJ1-1, with D maybe TRBD1 (5 bases). Germline assignment: CDR1 SGHTA and CDR2 FQGTGA. With 5 bases removed from V and 1 base from J, the gap between germline ends came to 14 bases. The CDR3 spans 15 residues. Using reference TRBV7-3 and TRBJ1-1 for the parts outside the CDR3, the full variable domain is GAGVSQTPSNKVTEKGKYVELRCDPISGHTALYWYRQSLGQGPEFLIYFQGTGAADDSGLPNDRFFAVRPEGSVSTLKIQRTERGDSAVYLCASSRINTGNTEAFFGQGTRLTVV.

The table lists this clonotype with a few counts. This chain links TRBV10-3 with TRBJ2-5, with D tentatively TRBD1 or TRBD2 (6 bases each). Germline-derived CDR1 and CDR2 are ENHRY and SYGVKD. Trimming shortened V by 2 bases and J by 2 bases, and 12 bases separated the two germline ends. The CDR3 has 15 amino acids. CDR3 bases: TGTGCCATCAGTGAGAGGGGGGAGGCGCAAGAGACCCAGTACTTC. Its protein product is CAISERGEAQETQYF.

The count of this clonotype is one. V usage is TRBV6-5 and J usage is TRBJ1-6, with D unclear. Germline loops: CDR1 MNHEY, CDR2 SVGAGI. V lost 2 bases, J lost 10 bases, and 6 bases lay in between. CDR3 length equals 12 residues. The CDR3 DNA sequence: TGTGCCAGCAGTTACCTAGGATCACCCCTCCACTTT. It encodes CASSYLGSPLHF.